Listed below are T cell receptor beta chains from one sample, sequenced in a study of OX40 agonist ivuxolimab in advanced cancers. TCRdb keeps only in-frame clones here, not all; method: immunoSEQ multiplex PCR. Of about 36,000 clones in the sample, 60% to 85% were seen once. The specimen was CD4+ or CD8+ T cells sorted from blood, collected in a trial of the OX40 agonist ivuxolimab. These receptors all stem from an adult with an advanced solid tumor such as melanoma, head and neck, liver or kidney cancer. Both conserved end residues are part of each CDR3. Fields, in order: V gene, D gene, J gene, clone size, CDR3 protein, CDR3 DNA. D genes are given only for firm matches. Not all rows give a size; the values are once, few, many and, for expanded clones, a class.

>TRBV6-5|NA|TRBJ2-3|NA
CASSYTDTYTDTQYF
TGTGCCAGCAGTTACACCGACACATACACAGATACGCAGTATTTT
>TRBV10-2|TRBD1|TRBJ2-1|NA
CASSDPGQGTEQFF
TGCGCCAGCAGTGACCCGGGACAGGGGACTGAGCAGTTCTTC
>TRBV5-3|NA|TRBJ1-4|NA
CARSFGEKLFF
TGTGCCAGAAGCTTCGGTGAAAAACTGTTTTTT
>TRBV11-2|TRBD1|TRBJ2-2|NA
CASTPADRVYNGELFF
TGTGCCAGCACCCCAGCCGACAGGGTGTATAACGGGGAGCTGTTTTTT
>TRBV29-1|NA|TRBJ2-7|NA
CSVEVSSYEQYF
TGCAGCGTTGAAGTCAGCTCCTACGAGCAGTACTTC
>TRBV29-1|NA|TRBJ2-3|NA
CSVGRGSTDTQYF
TGCAGCGTCGGGCGGGGTAGCACAGATACGCAGTATTTT
>TRBV5-1|TRBD1|TRBJ1-2|NA
CASSFGQADGYTF
TGCGCCAGCAGCTTTGGACAGGCAGATGGCTACACCTTC
>TRBV2|NA|TRBJ1-4|NA
CASSERGPREKLFF
TGTGCCAGCAGTGAAAGAGGGCCGCGCGAAAAACTGTTTTTT
>TRBV6-6|NA|TRBJ2-2|NA
CASSPPRRNTGELFF
TGTGCCAGCAGCCCTCCCCGGCGGAACACCGGGGAGCTGTTTTTT
>TRBV5-8|NA|TRBJ2-1|NA
CASSLETRGFF
TGTGCCAGCAGCTTAGAGACCCGGGGGTTCTTC
>TRBV15|NA|TRBJ1-2|NA
CATRGTIYGYTF
TGTGCCACCCGGGGGACAATCTATGGCTACACCTTC
>TRBV19|NA|TRBJ2-7|NA
CASSIETGVEQYF
TGTGCCAGTAGTATAGAGACGGGGGTCGAGCAGTACTTC
>TRBV10-3|NA|TRBJ1-5|NA
CAISDPGGQPQHF
TGTGCCATCAGTGATCCGGGGGGTCAGCCCCAGCATTTT
>TRBV7-9|NA|TRBJ1-3|NA
CASSQGEAGSGNTIYF
TGTGCCAGCAGCCAAGGGGAGGCAGGCTCTGGAAACACCATATATTTT
>TRBV6-5|TRBD1|TRBJ1-2|NA
CASRGQAYHYGYTF
TGTGCCAGCAGAGGACAGGCCTACCACTATGGCTACACCTTC
>TRBV7-9|NA|TRBJ1-1|NA
CASSLGSGLNTEAFF
TGTGCCAGCAGCTTGGGATCGGGGCTGAACACTGAAGCTTTCTTT
>TRBV5-1|NA|TRBJ2-5|few
CASNRVGQETQYF
TGCGCCAGCAACCGGGTAGGTCAAGAGACCCAGTACTTC
>TRBV2|TRBD2|TRBJ2-3|NA
CASSGTSGGDTHTQYF
TGTGCCAGCAGCGGGACTAGCGGGGGGGACACTCATACGCAGTATTTT
>TRBV28|NA|TRBJ1-6|few
CASSPGTSVSLHF
TGTGCCAGCAGCCCCGGGACATCGGTTTCCCTCCACTTT
>TRBV7-9|TRBD2|TRBJ2-2|NA
CASSSRLAGYTGELFF
TGTGCCAGCAGCTCAAGACTAGCGGGGTACACCGGGGAGCTGTTTTTT
>TRBV10-2|TRBD2|TRBJ2-3|NA
CASSHGLVDTQYF
TGCGCCAGCAGTCACGGACTAGTAGATACGCAGTATTTT
>TRBV15|TRBD2|TRBJ2-1|NA
CATSRTREGVNEQFF
TGTGCCACCAGCAGGACACGGGAGGGGGTCAATGAGCAGTTCTTC
>TRBV30|NA|TRBJ2-1|NA
CAWSVGRSSYNEQFF
TGTGCCTGGAGTGTAGGTCGGAGCTCCTACAATGAGCAGTTCTTC
>TRBV6-5|NA|TRBJ2-3|NA
CASSYSIPWGTDTQYF
TGTGCCAGCAGTTACTCGATTCCGTGGGGGACAGATACGCAGTATTTT
>TRBV13|NA|TRBJ2-7|many
CASSSASRYYEQYF
TGTGCCAGCAGCTCGGCCTCCCGGTACTACGAGCAGTACTTC
>TRBV6-5|TRBD1|TRBJ1-2|NA
CASSYSGQGRRGYTF
TGTGCCAGCAGTTACTCGGGACAGGGGCGAAGAGGCTACACCTTC
>TRBV28|TRBD1|TRBJ2-2|NA
CASSFTGQGAGELFF
TGTGCCAGCAGTTTCACGGGACAGGGGGCTGGGGAGCTGTTTTTT